A selection of T cell receptor beta chains follows, all from one sample in a study of a mutant IDH1 vaccine in newly diagnosed glioma. Here immunoSEQ multiplex PCR was the method, and the copy in TCRdb shows in-frame clones only, minus some. The sample lists about 42,000 clones; over 75% were seen once. No antigen has been assigned to these receptors. Sequenced here: PBMCs, sampled from a glioma patient whose treatment included an IDH1 peptide vaccine. The receptors stem from a man aged 35-49 years with glioma. Both conserved end residues are part of each CDR3. The D gene is left open where the match is weak. Size is stated for part of the rows, as once, few or many counts, or as a class when the clone is expanded.

v_call: TRBV4-3
d_call: TRBD2
clone_size: -
j_call: TRBJ2-2
cdr3_aa: CASSQDGLGGPTGELFF
cdr3_nt: TGCGCCAGCAGCCAAGATGGGTTGGGAGGGCCCACCGGGGAGCTGTTTTTT

v_call: TRBV5-1
d_call: TRBD2
clone_size: -
j_call: TRBJ2-2
cdr3_aa: CASRSQVAGSGTGELFF
cdr3_nt: TGCGCCAGCAGGTCCCAAGTAGCGGGATCGGGGACCGGGGAGCTGTTTTTT

v_call: TRBV18
d_call: -
clone_size: -
j_call: TRBJ2-3
cdr3_aa: CASSPKAGRDTQYF
cdr3_nt: TGTGCCAGCTCACCAAAGGCAGGTCGCGATACGCAGTATTTT

v_call: TRBV13
d_call: -
clone_size: -
j_call: TRBJ2-7
cdr3_aa: CASSLTGQTYEQYF
cdr3_nt: TGTGCCAGCAGCTTAACCGGACAGACCTACGAGCAGTACTTC

v_call: TRBV5-8
d_call: -
clone_size: -
j_call: TRBJ1-5
cdr3_aa: CASSLGQALMGQPQHF
cdr3_nt: TGTGCCAGCAGCTTGGGACAGGCCCTAATGGGGCAGCCCCAGCATTTT

v_call: TRBV6-4
d_call: TRBD1
clone_size: -
j_call: TRBJ2-1
cdr3_aa: CASSRQGASYNEQFF
cdr3_nt: TGTGCCAGCAGTCGACAGGGGGCTTCCTACAATGAGCAGTTCTTC

v_call: TRBV19
d_call: TRBD1
clone_size: -
j_call: TRBJ2-5
cdr3_aa: CASSASGGGGTQYF
cdr3_nt: TGTGCCAGTAGTGCCTCAGGGGGCGGCGGGACCCAGTACTTC

v_call: TRBV7-9
d_call: TRBD2
clone_size: -
j_call: TRBJ2-5
cdr3_aa: CASSSGRAFAQYF
cdr3_nt: TGTGCCAGCAGCTCCGGGAGGGCCTTTGCCCAGTACTTC

v_call: TRBV7-6
d_call: -
clone_size: -
j_call: TRBJ2-7
cdr3_aa: CASSLLGRVGEQYF
cdr3_nt: TGTGCCAGCAGCCTGCTGGGGCGGGTGGGAGAGCAGTACTTC

v_call: TRBV4-3
d_call: -
clone_size: -
j_call: TRBJ2-5
cdr3_aa: CASSQNAPTFRSGETQYF
cdr3_nt: TGCGCCAGCAGCCAAAACGCCCCGACGTTCCGATCAGGGGAGACCCAGTACTTC

v_call: TRBV7-8
d_call: -
clone_size: -
j_call: TRBJ1-5
cdr3_aa: CASSLSDSNQPQHF
cdr3_nt: TGTGCCAGCAGCTTATCGGACAGCAATCAGCCCCAGCATTTT

v_call: TRBV19
d_call: TRBD2
clone_size: few
j_call: TRBJ2-5
cdr3_aa: CASRAGGQETQYF
cdr3_nt: TGTGCCAGTAGGGCGGGAGGCCAAGAGACCCAGTACTTC

v_call: TRBV5-1
d_call: -
clone_size: -
j_call: TRBJ2-1
cdr3_aa: CASSAGGSYNEQFF
cdr3_nt: TGCGCCAGCAGCGCCGGAGGATCCTACAATGAGCAGTTCTTC

v_call: TRBV29-1
d_call: -
clone_size: -
j_call: TRBJ2-7
cdr3_aa: CSVAGQSYEQYF
cdr3_nt: TGCAGCGTTGCTGGACAGTCCTACGAGCAGTACTTC

v_call: TRBV5-4
d_call: -
clone_size: once
j_call: TRBJ2-7
cdr3_aa: CASSLGLASYEQYF
cdr3_nt: TGTGCCAGCAGCTTGGGGTTAGCGTCCTACGAGCAGTACTTC

v_call: TRBV29-1
d_call: -
clone_size: -
j_call: TRBJ1-2
cdr3_aa: CSVVKASGSSYGYTF
cdr3_nt: TGCAGCGTTGTGAAGGCCAGTGGATCTTCCTATGGCTACACCTTC

v_call: TRBV19
d_call: TRBD1
clone_size: -
j_call: TRBJ1-5
cdr3_aa: CASSIAGTGAHQPQHF
cdr3_nt: TGTGCCAGTAGTATAGCCGGGACAGGGGCGCATCAGCCCCAGCATTTT

v_call: TRBV6-5
d_call: -
clone_size: -
j_call: TRBJ2-7
cdr3_aa: CASSSARAGTYEQYF
cdr3_nt: TGTGCCAGCAGTTCCGCCCGGGCGGGAACCTACGAGCAGTACTTC

v_call: TRBV7-2
d_call: -
clone_size: -
j_call: TRBJ2-7
cdr3_aa: CASSPGWAYEQYF
cdr3_nt: TGTGCCAGCAGCCCGGGGTGGGCCTACGAGCAGTACTTC

v_call: TRBV7-6
d_call: -
clone_size: -
j_call: TRBJ1-1
cdr3_aa: CASSLEAGLNTEAFF
cdr3_nt: TGTGCCAGCAGCTTAGAAGCAGGATTGAACACTGAAGCTTTCTTT

v_call: TRBV4-3
d_call: -
clone_size: -
j_call: TRBJ2-6
cdr3_aa: CASSQFPPGAGYGANVLTF
cdr3_nt: TGCGCCAGCAGCCAGTTTCCTCCGGGGGCAGGTTATGGGGCCAACGTCCTGACTTTC

v_call: TRBV6-1
d_call: -
clone_size: few
j_call: TRBJ2-7
cdr3_aa: CASSEGNRQYF
cdr3_nt: TGTGCCAGCAGTGAAGGGAATAGGCAGTACTTC